These 7 T cell receptor beta chains share one sample of origin, sequenced in a study of radiation and T cells in renal cell carcinoma. Sequenced by immunoSEQ multiplex PCR; TCRdb stores in-frame clones only, minus some. The sample carries tens of thousands of clones, 85% recorded once. Time point: blood 4 weeks post-SBRT, at nephrectomy. Treatment in this sample: 15 Gy SBRT to primary tumor, nephrectomy 4 weeks later. Sequencing was performed on blood, taken from a patient whose treatment included radiotherapy and nephrectomy. The source of these receptors is a man aged 50-59 years with renal cell carcinoma.

The chain recombines TRBV21-1 with TRBJ2-7; no check of the table's D call, TRBD1, against the DNA was made. TRBV21-1 is assigned pseudogene status. This CDR3 has 14 amino acids. The CDR3 sequence: CASSRKGTNYEQYF. The CDR3 bases are TGTGCCAGCAGCAGAAAAGGGACAAACTACGAGCAGTACTTC.

In this sample, this clone turned up once. The chain couples TRBV28 to TRBJ2-7; the D gene is possibly TRBD1 (7 bases). Germline CDR1 and CDR2: MDHEN and SYDVKM. The V and J ends lost 7 bases and 0 bases respectively, with 19 bases between them. CDR3 length: 16 amino acids. CDR3 sequence reads: CASIGRGERSSYEQYF. CDR3 coding DNA: TGTGCCAGCATTGGCAGGGGGGAAAGGAGCTCCTACGAGCAGTACTTC.

In the case of this clone: The sample has other DNA sequences that encode this CDR3 too. V and J are TRBV30 and TRBJ2-7; D gene ambiguous. The CDR3 loop spans 12 amino acids. Looked up from germline, CDR1 is GTSNPN and CDR2 is SVGIG (reference sequence). Trimming shortened V by 1 base and J by 3 bases, and 7 bases separated the two germline ends. CDR3 bases: TGTGCCTGGAGTGCTAGTTTCTACGAGCAGTACTTC. Translated: CAWSASFYEQYF.

J is TRBJ2-3 and V is TRBV5-1; 8 bases map to TRBD1. The CDR3 runs 16 residues. Trimming removed 0 bases from V and 2 bases from J; junction bases left unmatched: 5. Germline loops: CDR1 SGHRS, CDR2 YFSETQ. The CDR3 here is CASSLARDRPTDTQYF. In nucleotides, the CDR3 is TGCGCCAGCAGCTTGGCAAGGGACAGGCCCACAGATACGCAGTATTTT.

This clone occurred once. The chain links TRBV4-3 to TRBJ2-3; no definite D call. Trimming took off 0 bases at V and 2 bases at J, with 12 bases between the two ends. This CDR3 is 16 amino acids long. Germline V gene lookup returns CDR1 LGHNA and CDR2 YSLEER. CDR3 loop: CASSQEVASATDTQYF. The DNA of the CDR3 is TGCGCCAGCAGCCAAGAAGTAGCTAGTGCCACAGATACGCAGTATTTT.

The chain uses TRBV19 and TRBJ1-5, with a tentative D call TRBD1 (5 bases). With 3 bases removed from V and 4 bases from J, the gap between germline ends came to 13 bases. The CDR3 loop spans 15 amino acids. Germline V gives CDR1 LNHDA, CDR2 SQIVND (reference sequence). The CDR3 DNA reads TGTGCCAGTAGTATTGGACAAGAAAAAAATCAGCCCCAGCATTTT. Its protein is CASSIGQEKNQPQHF.

The chain links TRBV4-1 to TRBJ1-3; unclear D gene. V lost 1 base and J 3 bases, leaving 10 bases between the germline ends. Per germline, CDR1 MGHRA and CDR2 YSYEKL. This CDR3 is 15 amino acids long. CDR3 amino acids: CASSQVIGLGNTIYF. In DNA, the CDR3 is TGCGCCAGCAGCCAAGTCATAGGTCTTGGAAACACCATATATTTT.